This T cell receptor (beta chain) was obtained from a study of shared clonotypes between healthy human individuals. Study-wide results and limits: Since donors were few, the genetic and exposure-history diversity represented was limited.

At deep level, the assay was performed. The repertoire was sequenced with immunoSEQ multiplex PCR; TCRdb's copy has only in-frame clones and lacks some. Among approximately 1,500,000 clones listed, approximately 98% were seen once. Partitioning of CD4+ cells yielded a CD45RA+ naive subset and a CD45RA-negative memory subset. The CDR3 spans 15 residues. Unmatched junction bases numbered 5, after V lost 2 bases and J lost 4 bases. CDR1 SGHRS and CDR2 YFSETQ come from the germline V gene. As regards this clone: What it recognizes is unknown.

The clonotype originates from a man aged 25 to 40 in good health. J is TRBJ2-7 and V is TRBV5-1; 11 nucleotides line up with TRBD1. The sequenced sample consisted of naive CD4+ T cells sorted from blood. Subset in this sample: CD45RA+ positively selected. This CDR3 is CASSFGTGGRYEQYF. The DNA for the CDR3 is TGCGCCAGCAGCTTCGGGACAGGGGGTAGATACGAGCAGTACTTC. Combining the CDR3 with reference TRBV5-1 and TRBJ2-7 gives the whole variable domain KAGVTQTPRYLIKTRGQQVTLSCSPISGHRSVSWYQQTPGQGLQFLFEYFSETQRNKGNFPGRFSGRQFSNSRSEMNVSTLELGDSALYLCASSFGTGGRYEQYFGPGTRLTVT.